The next 16 T cell receptor beta chains were all read from a single sample in a study of shared clonotypes between healthy human individuals. TCRdb's table, derived via immunoSEQ multiplex PCR, lists solely in-frame clones and lacks some. The repertoire holds around 1.9 million clones, 90% to 95% seen once, with under 2% in the top ten. As defined, naive CD8 cells were CD45RO-negative and positively selected for CCR7, with terminally differentiated effector memory CD45RA+ cells excluded. Material: naive CD8+ T cells from PBMCs. The receptors come from a man younger than 35 in good health. Some clones in this sample may be carry-over from other donors' samples.

In nucleotides, the CDR3 is TGCAGTGCTTGGGGTGAGCAGTTCTTC. The encoded protein is CSAWGEQFF. This chain joins TRBV20-1 and TRBJ2-1, with unresolved D. With 5 bases removed from V and 9 bases from J, the gap between germline ends came to 5 bases. This CDR3 comprises 9 residues. The germline CDR1 and CDR2 sequences are DFQATT and SNEGSKA (reference sequence).

This sequence joins TRBV29-1 and TRBJ1-2; possible D gene TRBD1, 5 bases. The CDR3 covers 15 residues. Germline-derived CDR1 and CDR2 are SQVTM and ANQGSEA. The V end was cut by 4 bases, the J end by 2 bases, with 17 bases between. Written as DNA, the CDR3 is TGCAGCGTTGTGGGGGGATTTGATGTCAACTATGGCTACACCTTC. Its translation: CSVVGGFDVNYGYTF.

This chain uses TRBV27 with TRBJ2-1; TRBD1 matches at 7 bases. This CDR3 contains 15 residues. Germline V gene data show CDR1 as MNHEY and CDR2 as SMNVEV (reference sequence). V lost 5 bases, J lost 5 bases, and 9 bases stayed unmatched. The CDR3 DNA sequence: TGTGCCAGCAGTACCACACAGGGGACCCACAATGAGCAGTTCTTC. Amino acid sequence: CASSTTQGTHNEQFF.

The gene calls are TRBV11-2 and TRBJ2-5, with 15 bases that match TRBD2. Germline lookup yields CDR1 SGHAT and CDR2 FQNNGV. The CDR3 has 17 amino acids. V lost 5 bases and J lost 2; bases outside the gene matches: 6. The CDR3 sequence: CASSLGLAGGGQETQYF. CDR3 nucleotides: TGTGCCAGCAGCCTGGGACTAGCGGGAGGAGGTCAAGAGACCCAGTACTTC.

The rearrangement joins TRBV6-5 to TRBJ2-1, with a weak D call TRBD1 (5 bases). The CDR3 has 15 residues. The V gene's germline CDR1 is MNHEY and CDR2 SVGAGI. V lost 0 bases and J lost 1, with 7 bases in between. The CDR3 spells CASSYSGLSYNEQFF. CDR3 bases: TGTGCCAGCAGTTACTCGGGGCTTTCCTACAATGAGCAGTTCTTC.

The V gene is TRBV27, the J gene TRBJ1-1; 8 nucleotides agree with TRBD1. CDR3 size: 18 residues. Germline trimming cut 4 bases from V and 6 bases from J; bases unmatched to any gene: 19. The germline CDR1 and CDR2 sequences are MNHEY and SMNVEV (reference sequence). CDR3 in amino acids: CASSSHLPIGQGIAEAFF. As DNA, the CDR3 is TGTGCCAGCAGTTCACACCTCCCCATTGGACAGGGTATTGCTGAAGCTTTCTTT.

The rearrangement uses TRBV7-9 and TRBJ2-3; the match to TRBD2 covers 10 bases. The CDR3 is 19 amino acids. Germline values: CDR1 SEHNR, CDR2 FQNEAQ (reference sequence). V dropped 5 bases and J dropped 4; count of bases not matched to a gene: 18. This chain's CDR3 is CASSGVLAGASPGADTQYF. The CDR3 region has the DNA TGTGCCAGCAGCGGCGTCCTAGCGGGAGCCTCCCCGGGCGCAGATACGCAGTATTTT.

The gene calls are TRBV19 and TRBJ1-1; D gene ambiguous. V lost 3 bases and J lost 0, with 8 bases in between. The CDR3 runs 14 residues. CDR1 and CDR2 from the germline V gene are LNHDA and SQIVND (reference sequence). CDR3: CASSMVRLNTEAFF. The CDR3 DNA is TGTGCCAGTAGTATGGTCAGGTTGAACACTGAAGCTTTCTTT.

The V gene is TRBV11-3, the J gene TRBJ2-1; D may correspond to TRBD1 or TRBD2 (6 bases each). The V end lost 5 bases, the J end lost 7 bases, and 18 bases lay between the germline ends. Germline lookup yields CDR1 SGHNT and CDR2 YENEEA. The CDR3 loop spans 15 amino acids. This CDR3 is CASSPRGQGRNEQFF. The DNA for the CDR3 is TGTGCCAGCAGCCCCAGAGGCCAGGGGAGGAATGAGCAGTTCTTC.

The rearrangement joins TRBV5-1 to TRBJ2-3, with 10 nucleotides matching TRBD1. This CDR3 is built from 15 residues. The V segment lost 4 bases and the J segment 0 bases; nucleotides outside the gene matches: 2. Germline loops: CDR1 SGHRS, CDR2 YFSETQ. In nucleotides, the CDR3 is TGCGCCAGCAGCATGGACAGGGGGAGCACAGATACGCAGTATTTT. It encodes CASSMDRGSTDTQYF. The entire variable domain, with the rest obtained from reference TRBV5-1 and TRBJ2-3, is as follows: KAGVTQTPRYLIKTRGQQVTLSCSPISGHRSVSWYQQTPGQGLQFLFEYFSETQRNKGNFPGRFSGRQFSNSRSEMNVSTLELGDSALYLCASSMDRGSTDTQYFGPGTRLTVL.

The chain uses TRBV28 and TRBJ1-1; possibly TRBD1 for D (6 bases). CDR3 length: 14 residues. Trimming pared 3 bases from V and 4 bases from J, leaving 12 bases between. CDR1 is MDHEN, CDR2 SYDVKM, per germline. Here the CDR3 reads CASSFTGSITEAFF. The CDR3, as DNA: TGTGCCAGCAGTTTTACAGGGAGTATCACTGAAGCTTTCTTT.

The rearrangement links TRBV7-6 to TRBJ1-1; the match to TRBD1 covers 9 bases. This CDR3 region has 16 residues. V lost 3 bases to trimming and J lost 1 base; unmatched junction nucleotides: 6. Germline CDR1 reads SGHVS; CDR2 reads FNYEAQ. The CDR3, as DNA: TGTGCCAGCAGCTTCTTCCCGGGACAGGGGAACACTGAAGCTTTCTTT. It is translated as CASSFFPGQGNTEAFF.

The rearrangement links TRBV15 to TRBJ2-1; a weak D match, TRBD1 (5 bases). This CDR3 has 16 residues. The V gene's germline CDR1 is LNHNV and CDR2 YYDKDF (reference sequence). Trimming removed 4 bases from V and 5 bases from J, with 18 bases in between. CDR3 in amino acids: CATSTPPWVGDNEQFF. The CDR3 DNA reads as TGTGCCACCAGCACTCCTCCTTGGGTAGGGGACAATGAGCAGTTCTTC.

The chain carries TRBV5-1 and TRBJ2-5; a possible D gene is TRBD2 (5 bases). Per the germline V gene, CDR1 is SGHRS and CDR2 is YFSETQ. V lost 4 bases and J lost 5, with 24 bases in between. This CDR3 is built from 17 residues. The CDR3 region is CASSPAPAGPSGETQYF. CDR3 coding DNA: TGCGCCAGCAGCCCCGCCCCCGCAGGCCCCTCGGGGGAGACCCAGTACTTC.

The rearrangement links TRBV29-1 to TRBJ2-1; 10 bases are shared with TRBD2. The CDR3 is 15 amino acids. The J segment lost 4 bases and the V segment lost 1 base, leaving 4 bases of the junction unmatched. Germline V CDR1 and CDR2: SQVTM, ANQGSEA. The CDR3 DNA is TGCAGCGTTGAAGTAGAGACTAGCGGGTACAATGAGCAGTTCTTC. This codes for CSVEVETSGYNEQFF.

V is TRBV7-8 and J is TRBJ2-2; D is perhaps TRBD2 (6 bases). This CDR3 spans 13 amino acids. CDR1 is SGHVS, CDR2 FQNEAQ, per germline. Trimming removed 8 bases from V and 5 bases from J, with 12 bases in between. The DNA for the CDR3 is TGTGCCAGCCGGGCAGGGAGGACCGGGGAGCTGTTTTTT. It codes for CASRAGRTGELFF.